This T cell receptor (beta chain) was identified in a study of T cell responses to AZD1222 COVID-19 vaccine. General study findings and limits: Sampled repertoires all dated from after the peak T cell response. Donors were largely white British and mainly female; clonal diversity was possibly underestimated.

Turning to this clone: Its target is not known.

Clones were sequenced by immunoSEQ multiplex PCR, and TCRdb holds only the in-frame ones, with some missing. Of around 120,000 clones in the sample, about 88% are singletons; the top ten hold roughly 8%. CDR3 length: 16 residues. Germline CDR1 and CDR2: SGDLS and YYNGEE. Trimming stripped 0 bases from V and 5 bases from J, with 15 bases between. The gene calls are TRBV9 and TRBJ1-5; D may be TRBD1 (5 bases). The sequence was collected from an adult in good health. This specimen consisted of peripheral blood, obtained on day 0 of AZD1222 vaccination. CDR3 DNA: TGTGCCAGCAGCGTAGGATCCGGGAGAGGGGATCAGCCCCAGCATTTT. Its protein product is CASSVGSGRGDQPQHF.